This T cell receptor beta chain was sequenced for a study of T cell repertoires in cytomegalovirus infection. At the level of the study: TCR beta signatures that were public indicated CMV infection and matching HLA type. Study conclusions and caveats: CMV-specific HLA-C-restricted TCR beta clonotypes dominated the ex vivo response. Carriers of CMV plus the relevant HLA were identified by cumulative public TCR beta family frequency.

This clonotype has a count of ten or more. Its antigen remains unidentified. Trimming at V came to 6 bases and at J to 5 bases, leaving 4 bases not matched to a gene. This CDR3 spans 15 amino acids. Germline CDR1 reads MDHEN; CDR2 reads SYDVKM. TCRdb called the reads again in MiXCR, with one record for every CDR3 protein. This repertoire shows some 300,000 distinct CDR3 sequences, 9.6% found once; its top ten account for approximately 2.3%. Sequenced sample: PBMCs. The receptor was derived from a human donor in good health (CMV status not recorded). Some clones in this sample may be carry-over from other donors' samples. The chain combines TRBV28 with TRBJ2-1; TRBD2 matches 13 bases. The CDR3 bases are TGTGCCAGCAGCGAGGGACTAGCGGGGAACAATGAGCAGTTCTTC. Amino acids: CASSEGLAGNNEQFF.